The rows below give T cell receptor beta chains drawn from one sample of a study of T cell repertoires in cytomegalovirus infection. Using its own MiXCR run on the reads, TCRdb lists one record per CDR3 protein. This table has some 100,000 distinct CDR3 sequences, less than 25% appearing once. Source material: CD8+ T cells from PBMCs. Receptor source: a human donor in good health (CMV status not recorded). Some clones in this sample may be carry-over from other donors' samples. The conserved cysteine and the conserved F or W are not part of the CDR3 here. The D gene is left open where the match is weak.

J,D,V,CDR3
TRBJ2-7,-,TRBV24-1,ATSDSDVYEQY
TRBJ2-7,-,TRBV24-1,ATSIPPGNYEQY
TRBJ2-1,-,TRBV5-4,ASSLWGGLADNEQF
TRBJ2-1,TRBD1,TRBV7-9,ASSQGDNLEQF
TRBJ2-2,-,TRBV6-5,ASSGTVTTGELF
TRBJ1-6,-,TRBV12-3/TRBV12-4,ASSLDGVSPLH
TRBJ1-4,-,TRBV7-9,ASSWTQGSARDREKLF
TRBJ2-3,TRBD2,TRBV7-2,ASSSLAGARGDTQY
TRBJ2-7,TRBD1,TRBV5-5,ASSLPETGVGEQY
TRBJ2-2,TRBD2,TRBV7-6,ASSLGLAGGIAGELF
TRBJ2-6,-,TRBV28,ASSQALSTDSGANVLT
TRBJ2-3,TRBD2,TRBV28,ASSLLAGGGDTQY
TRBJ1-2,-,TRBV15,ATSRDRNPSAYGYT
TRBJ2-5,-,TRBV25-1,ASSWVETQY
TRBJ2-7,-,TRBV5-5,ASSFGDMAYEQY
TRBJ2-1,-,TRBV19,ASSIRAGWVRDNEQF
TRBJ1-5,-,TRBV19,ASSIGGQPQH
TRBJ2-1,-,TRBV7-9,ASSTLNFSYNEQF
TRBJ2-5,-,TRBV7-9,ASSLRGQQETQY
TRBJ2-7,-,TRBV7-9,ASSLGVVGYEQY
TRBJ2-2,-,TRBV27,ASSSPGGELF
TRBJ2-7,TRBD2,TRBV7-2,ASQRPGAEGGDEQY
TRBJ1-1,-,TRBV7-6,ASRWTQNTEAF
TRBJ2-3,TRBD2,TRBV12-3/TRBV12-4,ASTNPGTRFTDTQY
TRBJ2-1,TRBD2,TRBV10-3,AISETLAGGGGEQF
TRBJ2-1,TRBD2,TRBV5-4,ASSFGTSGLGEQF
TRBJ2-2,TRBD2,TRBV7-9,ASSLPSGGSSTGELF
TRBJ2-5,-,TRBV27,ASSADPQQTQY
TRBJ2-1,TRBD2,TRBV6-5,ASSYSPGAGGPNEQF
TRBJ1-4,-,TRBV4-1,ASSPKERVELF
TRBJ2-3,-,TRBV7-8,ASSLELGGTDTQY
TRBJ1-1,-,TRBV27,ASSNSILNTEAF
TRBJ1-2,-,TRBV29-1,SVEDREGGYGYT
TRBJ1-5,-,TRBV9,ASSIEGGGNQPQH
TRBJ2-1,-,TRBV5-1,ASSLALGGDEQF
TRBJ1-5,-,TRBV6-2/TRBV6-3,ASRPGKDDRQPQH